The rows below give T cell receptor beta chains drawn from one sample of a study of T cell responses to AZD1222 COVID-19 vaccine. Some clones are missing from TCRdb's copy, which holds only in-frame ones; the method was immunoSEQ multiplex PCR. The table has 140,000 to 150,000 clones, approximately 94% seen once. The sequenced sample was peripheral blood, obtained on day 0 of AZD1222 vaccination. These receptors came from an adult in good health. Both conserved end residues are part of each CDR3. Each record gives: V gene, J gene, D gene, clone size, CDR3 DNA, CDR3 protein. D genes are given only for firm matches. Size tells how often a clone was seen (once, few, many) or the class of an expanded clone, and some rows leave it out.

V: TRBV24-1
J: TRBJ2-2
D: TRBD1
size: -
DNA: TGTGCCACCAGCGGACAGGGGGCAAACACCGGGGAGCTGTTTTTT
CDR3: CATSGQGANTGELFF

V: TRBV4-1
J: TRBJ1-2
D: -
size: -
DNA: TGCGCCAGCAGCCAAGTTCTTAGATACAGGGCAGAGGGTGGCTACACCTTC
CDR3: CASSQVLRYRAEGGYTF

V: TRBV10-3
J: TRBJ1-5
D: -
size: -
DNA: TGTGCCATCAGTGAACACCTTGGGAGCAATCAGCCCCAGCATTTT
CDR3: CAISEHLGSNQPQHF

V: TRBV9
J: TRBJ1-4
D: -
size: -
DNA: TGTGCCAGCAGCGTAACAGAGGGGAGGAACGAAAAACTGTTTTTT
CDR3: CASSVTEGRNEKLFF

V: TRBV7-9
J: TRBJ1-4
D: -
size: -
DNA: TGTGCCAGCAGCTTTGTATGGGGCAGGGTCGAAAAACTGTTTTTT
CDR3: CASSFVWGRVEKLFF

V: TRBV7-8
J: TRBJ1-5
D: -
size: few
DNA: TGTGCCAGCAGCTTTTACGTCTCAGTCTCCGGGGGCCGTCAGCCCCAGCATTTT
CDR3: CASSFYVSVSGGRQPQHF

V: TRBV11-3
J: TRBJ1-3
D: TRBD1
size: -
DNA: TGTGCCAGCAGCACAGGGGAGGAAGACACCATATATTTT
CDR3: CASSTGEEDTIYF

V: TRBV18
J: TRBJ2-3
D: -
size: -
DNA: TGTGCCAGCTCACCCTACGGGGTCGATGCGCAGTATTTT
CDR3: CASSPYGVDAQYF

V: TRBV3-1/TRBV3-2
J: TRBJ1-3
D: -
size: once
DNA: TGTGCCAGCAGCCCGTCCGTGAGCTCTGGAAACACCATATATTTT
CDR3: CASSPSVSSGNTIYF

V: TRBV6-6
J: TRBJ2-7
D: TRBD1
size: -
DNA: TGTGCCAGCAGCCACCGGGAGACAGGGGTCTACGAGCAGTACTTC
CDR3: CASSHRETGVYEQYF

V: TRBV7-9
J: TRBJ1-2
D: -
size: -
DNA: TGTGCCAGCACCCCCGGGGGGGGCCATAATGGCTACACCTTC
CDR3: CASTPGGGHNGYTF

V: TRBV19
J: TRBJ1-1
D: -
size: -
DNA: TGTGCCAGTAAACAGGGTAACACTGAAGCTTTCTTT
CDR3: CASKQGNTEAFF

V: TRBV11-3
J: TRBJ1-3
D: -
size: -
DNA: TGTGCCAGCAGCTCGACCGCTTTAACAGTGTCTGGAAACACCATATATTTT
CDR3: CASSSTALTVSGNTIYF

V: TRBV6-5
J: TRBJ2-3
D: -
size: -
DNA: TGTGCCAGCAGTTACTTGGCAGGCACAGATACGCAGTATTTT
CDR3: CASSYLAGTDTQYF

V: TRBV30
J: TRBJ1-4
D: TRBD1
size: few
DNA: TGTGCCTGGAGTGTACCGGGACAGGGGGCTGAAAAACTGTTTTTT
CDR3: CAWSVPGQGAEKLFF

V: TRBV18
J: TRBJ2-3
D: -
size: -
DNA: TGTGCCAGCTCCGGGACGCAGCAACAGGATACGCAGTATTTT
CDR3: CASSGTQQQDTQYF

V: TRBV6-6
J: TRBJ2-2
D: -
size: -
DNA: TGTGCCAGCAGTTACTTTAGTGAGGTCGGGGAGCTGTTTTTT
CDR3: CASSYFSEVGELFF

V: TRBV14
J: TRBJ2-7
D: -
size: -
DNA: TGTGCCAGCAGCCACAACAACTACGAGCAGTACTTC
CDR3: CASSHNNYEQYF

V: TRBV28
J: TRBJ2-2
D: -
size: -
DNA: TGTGCCAGCAGTTCCAGGGTCGGGACTCCGAAATACACCGGGGAGCTGTTTTTT
CDR3: CASSSRVGTPKYTGELFF

V: TRBV19
J: TRBJ1-3
D: TRBD1
size: few
DNA: TGTGCCAGTAGTTTGACAGGGTCTGGAAACACCATATATTTT
CDR3: CASSLTGSGNTIYF

V: TRBV10-3
J: TRBJ2-7
D: TRBD1
size: -
DNA: TGTGCCATCAGCTGGGACAGGGAGTACGAGCAGTACTTC
CDR3: CAISWDREYEQYF

V: TRBV29-1
J: TRBJ1-2
D: TRBD1
size: once
DNA: TGCAGCGTGGGACAGGGGCCGACCTATGGCTACACCTTC
CDR3: CSVGQGPTYGYTF

V: TRBV20-1
J: TRBJ2-1
D: -
size: -
DNA: TGCAGTGCCACGGAGGGCAGGGAGTTCTTC
CDR3: CSATEGREFF

V: TRBV4-3
J: TRBJ1-6
D: -
size: once
DNA: TGCGCCAGCAGCCAAGACCGACAGTTTAATTCACCCCTCCACTTT
CDR3: CASSQDRQFNSPLHF

V: TRBV5-1
J: TRBJ2-2
D: -
size: -
DNA: TGCGCCAGCAGCTTGGAGACTCCGAACACCGGGGAGCTGTTTTTT
CDR3: CASSLETPNTGELFF

V: TRBV11-3
J: TRBJ2-2
D: -
size: -
DNA: TGTGCCAGCAGCCCCCGGCTGACAGGGGAGCTGTTTTTT
CDR3: CASSPRLTGELFF

V: TRBV5-4
J: TRBJ2-7
D: -
size: -
DNA: TGTGCCAGCTCCTGGGGGGCGGGGGAGCAGTACTTC
CDR3: CASSWGAGEQYF

V: TRBV2
J: TRBJ2-1
D: -
size: -
DNA: TGTGCCAGCATTAGGGACGGATTATACAATGAGCAGTTCTTC
CDR3: CASIRDGLYNEQFF

V: TRBV3-1/TRBV3-2
J: TRBJ1-3
D: -
size: -
DNA: TGTGCCAGCAGCCCTGGGCCGCGAAACACCATATATTTT
CDR3: CASSPGPRNTIYF

V: TRBV28
J: TRBJ1-1
D: -
size: -
DNA: TGTGCCAGCAGTCGTCTGGGCCCCGATGAGGAAGCTTTCTTT
CDR3: CASSRLGPDEEAFF

V: TRBV19
J: TRBJ1-2
D: -
size: -
DNA: TGTGCCAGTAGGCAGGCTAGTTTTCCCAACTATGGCTACACCTTC
CDR3: CASRQASFPNYGYTF

V: TRBV4-1
J: TRBJ1-1
D: -
size: -
DNA: TGCGCCAGCAGCCTCGTGCTAGGGGGGAACACTGAAGCTTTCTTT
CDR3: CASSLVLGGNTEAFF

V: TRBV6-5
J: TRBJ1-1
D: -
size: -
DNA: TGTGCCAGCAGTTCCGCCCTGAACACTGAAGCTTTCTTT
CDR3: CASSSALNTEAFF

V: TRBV7-2
J: TRBJ1-2
D: -
size: -
DNA: TGTGCCAGCAGCTTAGGCGGCGCAGAACTCCGTTATGGCTACACCTTC
CDR3: CASSLGGAELRYGYTF

V: TRBV20-1
J: TRBJ1-5
D: -
size: -
DNA: TGCAGTGCTAGTCGACAGAGGATGGGGCGCAATCAGCCCCAGCATTTT
CDR3: CSASRQRMGRNQPQHF

V: TRBV10-3
J: TRBJ2-3
D: TRBD2
size: -
DNA: TGTGCCATCAAAACTAGCGGAAGCACAGATACGCAGTATTTT
CDR3: CAIKTSGSTDTQYF

V: TRBV10-3
J: TRBJ1-2
D: TRBD1
size: -
DNA: TGTGCCCACGGGACAGGGGACGGCTTTGGGGGCTACACCTTC
CDR3: CAHGTGDGFGGYTF

V: TRBV7-2
J: TRBJ2-1
D: -
size: -
DNA: TGTGCCAGCAGCTTAGCAAGAGAGAATGAGCAGTTCTTC
CDR3: CASSLARENEQFF

V: TRBV7-9
J: TRBJ1-5
D: -
size: -
DNA: TGTGCCAGCAGCTTCAGCTCGGGCAATCAGCCCCAGCATTTT
CDR3: CASSFSSGNQPQHF

V: TRBV5-5
J: TRBJ1-1
D: -
size: -
DNA: TGTGCCAGCAGCTGGGGGTCGAACACTGAAGCTTTCTTT
CDR3: CASSWGSNTEAFF

V: TRBV20-1
J: TRBJ1-2
D: -
size: -
DNA: TGCAGTGCATCAGGGGACTATGGCTACACCTTC
CDR3: CSASGDYGYTF

V: TRBV30
J: TRBJ2-3
D: -
size: -
DNA: TGTGCCTTAAACAGGGACACAGATACGCAGTATTTT
CDR3: CALNRDTDTQYF

V: TRBV19
J: TRBJ2-7
D: TRBD2
size: -
DNA: TGTGCCAGTAGTACGAGCGGGGGGGTCTACGAGCAGTACTTC
CDR3: CASSTSGGVYEQYF

V: TRBV11-3
J: TRBJ1-3
D: -
size: -
DNA: TGTGCCAGCAGCTTAGAGGACGGAAACACCATATATTTT
CDR3: CASSLEDGNTIYF

V: TRBV7-9
J: TRBJ1-6
D: TRBD1
size: -
DNA: TGTGCCAGCAGCCTCGGGACAGGGGGATCACCCCTCCACTTT
CDR3: CASSLGTGGSPLHF

V: TRBV7-9
J: TRBJ2-1
D: -
size: -
DNA: TGTGCCAGCAGCTTGTCTCCGGTCGCACTTAGTGAGCAGTTCTTC
CDR3: CASSLSPVALSEQFF

V: TRBV9
J: TRBJ2-7
D: -
size: -
DNA: TGTGCCAGCAGCGTAGCTTGGGGAAGGGGCCACGAGCAGTACTTC
CDR3: CASSVAWGRGHEQYF

V: TRBV7-3
J: TRBJ2-5
D: TRBD2
size: -
DNA: TGTGCCAGCAGCTTAACTGGGGGGGTCCAAGAGACCCAGTACTTC
CDR3: CASSLTGGVQETQYF

V: TRBV6-1
J: TRBJ1-5
D: -
size: -
DNA: TGTGCCAGCAGTGAAAGCCAGGTCAATCAGCCCCAGCATTTT
CDR3: CASSESQVNQPQHF

V: TRBV3-1/TRBV3-2
J: TRBJ1-1
D: TRBD1
size: -
DNA: TGTGCCAGCAACCACTCCGGGACAGTCTACACTGAAGCTTTCTTT
CDR3: CASNHSGTVYTEAFF

V: TRBV12-3/TRBV12-4
J: TRBJ2-7
D: -
size: -
DNA: TGTGCCAGCAGTTCTAGAGGATCCGAGCAGTACTTC
CDR3: CASSSRGSEQYF

V: TRBV4-3
J: TRBJ2-3
D: -
size: -
DNA: TGCGCCAGCAGCCAAGATGAAGGTTCAGATACGCAGTATTTT
CDR3: CASSQDEGSDTQYF

V: TRBV2
J: TRBJ2-7
D: -
size: -
DNA: TGTGCCAGTCGGGTGAGGAGCTACGAGCAGTACTTC
CDR3: CASRVRSYEQYF

V: TRBV9
J: TRBJ1-1
D: -
size: once
DNA: TGTGCCAGCAGCGTAGGGTCCGCACGGAACACTGAAGCTTTCTTT
CDR3: CASSVGSARNTEAFF

V: TRBV4-2
J: TRBJ2-1
D: -
size: -
DNA: TGTGCCAGCAGCCAAATATTTATTGCGGGGTTGGGGCCCAATGAGCAGTTCTTC
CDR3: CASSQIFIAGLGPNEQFF

V: TRBV5-4
J: TRBJ1-6
D: -
size: -
DNA: TGTGCCAGCAGCTCAGGGTATGGTAATTCACCCCTCCACTTT
CDR3: CASSSGYGNSPLHF

V: TRBV30
J: TRBJ1-2
D: -
size: -
DNA: TGTGCCTGGAGTCCAATTCAGGGCAGAGGATATGGCTACACCTTC
CDR3: CAWSPIQGRGYGYTF

V: TRBV19
J: TRBJ1-1
D: -
size: -
DNA: TGTGCCAGTAGTATTGGGGGGGGCACTGAAGCTTTCTTT
CDR3: CASSIGGGTEAFF

V: TRBV5-5
J: TRBJ1-3
D: TRBD1
size: -
DNA: TGTGCCAGCAGCTTGTCTGCGGGACAGACGTACTCTGGAAACACCATATATTTT
CDR3: CASSLSAGQTYSGNTIYF

V: TRBV24-1
J: TRBJ2-1
D: TRBD1
size: -
DNA: TGTGCCACCAGTGACCCCGGGACAGGGACTGCGAGCTCCTACAATGAGCAGTTCTTC
CDR3: CATSDPGTGTASSYNEQFF